Each of the 29 T cell receptor beta chains below was sequenced from the same sample in a study of cytomegalovirus exposure and HLA in healthy donors. Only in-frame clones appear in the TCRdb table, and some are missing; sequencing was by immunoSEQ multiplex PCR. This sample has a few hundred thousand clones; 88% occur once, and the top ten carry approximately 0.95%. The source material was PBMCs. The origin of the receptors is a man aged 25 to 40 in good health and CMV-seronegative.

The chain recombines TRBV25-1 with TRBJ1-3; 10 bases align to TRBD1. Germline CDR1 is MGHDK and CDR2 is SYGVNS. The CDR3 has 16 amino acids. J was trimmed by 2 bases and V by 4 bases; bases with no gene match: 5. The CDR3 DNA follows: TGTGCCAGCAGTGCTTCGGACAGGGGGGCTGGAAACACCATATATTTT. Translated: CASSASDRGAGNTIYF.

The chain employs TRBV27 and TRBJ1-2, with no clear D. CDR3 length: 13 residues. Trimming left V 3 bases short and J 8 bases short, with 13 bases between. Per germline, CDR1 MNHEY and CDR2 SMNVEV (reference sequence). Written as DNA, the CDR3 is TGTGCCAGCAGTTTTAGTGGGGAGGAAGGCTACACCTTC. Its translation is CASSFSGEEGYTF.

The chain combines TRBV5-6 with TRBJ1-1, with TRBD1 matching over 7 bases. The CDR3 covers 14 residues. The V and J ends lost 3 bases and 2 bases, in that order; junction bases with no gene match: 4. Germline CDR1 SGHDT, CDR2 YYEEEE. The CDR3: CASSSGTDNTEAFF. CDR3 nucleotide sequence: TGTGCCAGCAGCTCAGGGACAGACAACACTGAAGCTTTCTTT.

V usage is TRBV7-9 and J usage is TRBJ2-1; TRBD2 matches at 8 bases. Per germline, CDR1 SEHNR and CDR2 FQNEAQ (reference sequence). V trimming: 4 bases; J trimming: 10 bases; junction bases outside the gene matches: 3. This CDR3 is built from 12 residues. The CDR3 nucleotides read TGTGCCAGCAGCTCCTTAGCGGGGGAGCAGTTCTTC. Translation gives CASSSLAGEQFF.

To note about this clone: Relative to the germline gene, one junction end is altered; a read error may explain this. J is TRBJ2-5 and V is TRBV6-1; D is possibly TRBD2 (7 bases). CDR3 size: 15 residues. Germline CDR1 reads MNHNS; CDR2 reads SASEGT. For the CDR3, the DNA is TGTGCCAGCGGTGAACGGGGGGCAGGTGCAGAGACCCAGTACTTC. Its protein product is CASGERGAGAETQYF.

This chain uses TRBV6-7 with TRBJ1-1, with 9 bases identical to TRBD1. Being an ORF, TRBV6-7 has a function that is uncertain. With V trimmed by 2 bases and J by 1 base, 8 bases remained unmatched. This CDR3 contains 17 residues. As DNA, the CDR3 is TGTGCCAGCAGTTACCCTCGACAGGGGGATACGAACACTGAAGCTTTCTTT. This sequence encodes CASSYPRQGDTNTEAFF.

The chain combines TRBV30 with TRBJ1-6; the D gene is possibly TRBD1 (5 bases). The V and J ends lost 4 bases and 4 bases respectively, with 11 bases between them. Looked up from germline, CDR1 is GTSNPN and CDR2 is SVGIG (reference sequence). The CDR3 extends over 14 amino acids. The CDR3 nucleotides are TGTGCCTGGAATGCAGGGATGTATAATTCACCCCTCCACTTT. It translates to CAWNAGMYNSPLHF.

The chain joins TRBV19 to TRBJ1-1; D is unresolved. CDR3 length: 15 residues. Germline V gene sequence: CDR1 LNHDA, CDR2 SQIVND (reference sequence). Trimming removed 1 base at V and 0 bases at J, with 9 bases between. CDR3 in DNA: TGTGCCAGTAGTATAGGGGAGGGTATGAACACTGAAGCTTTCTTT. Protein sequence: CASSIGEGMNTEAFF.

This clone was seen more than once but under ten times. The chain couples TRBV5-1 to TRBJ2-7, with D uncertain. Looked up from germline, CDR1 is SGHRS and CDR2 is YFSETQ. The CDR3 runs to 17 residues. Trimming cost V 1 base and J 0 bases, with 17 bases left between them. In nucleotides, the CDR3 is TGCGCCAGCAGCTTGTATCCCCGAGGCAGTCTCTCCTACGAGCAGTACTTC. Residues: CASSLYPRGSLSYEQYF.

This chain links TRBV7-4 with TRBJ1-4, with unresolved D. V lost 5 bases and J 7 bases, leaving 5 bases between the germline ends. CDR1 SGHVT and CDR2 SQSDAQ come from the germline V gene. The CDR3 is 11 amino acids. The CDR3 DNA sequence: TGTGCCAGCAGCCCCTTTGAAAAACTGTTTTTT. Protein sequence: CASSPFEKLFF.

The chain is built from TRBV30 and TRBJ1-1, with D possibly being TRBD1 (6 bases). Trimming took off 0 bases at V and 1 base at J, with 6 bases between the two ends. The CDR3 is 13 amino acids. Per the germline V gene, CDR1 is GTSNPN and CDR2 is SVGIG (reference sequence). Here the CDR3 DNA reads TGTGCCTGGAGTGTACAGGGGAACACTGAAGCTTTCTTT. This gives the protein CAWSVQGNTEAFF.

Comments on this clone: An end of the junction differs from the germline gene, which may be a read error. The genes are TRBV19 and TRBJ1-1; 8 bases are a match to TRBD1. The V gene's germline CDR1 is LNHDA and CDR2 SQIVND (reference sequence). The CDR3 contains 11 residues. CDR3 sequence reads: CAGRTGPWAFF. The CDR3 DNA sequence: TGTGCCGGTAGGACAGGGCCATGGGCTTTCTTT.

V gene TRBV5-4 combines with J gene TRBJ2-7, with D tentatively TRBD1 (6 bases). This CDR3 region has 14 residues. The germline V gene has CDR1 SGHNT and CDR2 YYREEE (reference sequence). The ends were cut back, 4 bases at V and 7 bases at J, with 18 bases in the middle. The DNA of the CDR3 is TGTGCCAGCAGCGGGGTGGGACATCCTCTAGAGCAGTACTTC. Residues: CASSGVGHPLEQYF.

This clone was picked up one time. V usage is TRBV6-6 and J usage is TRBJ2-1, with 9 bases lining up with TRBD2. This CDR3 contains 15 residues. CDR1 and CDR2 from the germline V gene are MNHNY and SVGAGI (reference sequence). J was trimmed by 6 bases and V by 2 bases; bases with no gene match: 5. This chain's CDR3 is CASSYGSGGRNEQFF. The DNA of the CDR3 is TGTGCCAGCAGTTACGGTAGCGGGGGCCGCAATGAGCAGTTCTTC.

This chain connects TRBV11-2 to TRBJ1-4, with TRBD1 as a possible D gene (6 bases). Germline assignment: CDR1 SGHAT and CDR2 FQNNGV. The CDR3 runs 17 residues. V was cut by 4 bases and J by 3 bases, with 18 bases left in between. The CDR3 DNA sequence: TGTGCCAGCAGCTCCCACCAGGGGAGATGGCCTAATGAAAAACTGTTTTTT. Amino acids: CASSSHQGRWPNEKLFF. Variable domain in full (rest from reference TRBV11-2 and TRBJ1-4): EAGVAQSPRYKIIEKRQSVAFWCNPISGHATLYWYQQILGQGPKLLIQFQNNGVVDDSQLPKDRFSAERLKGVDSTLKIQPAKLEDSAVYLCASSSHQGRWPNEKLFFGSGTQLSVL.

The rearrangement links TRBV11-3 to TRBJ2-2, with TRBD2 identical over 11 bases. The trim removed 5 bases at V and 7 bases at J, leaving 6 bases unmatched. The CDR3 is 15 amino acids. Germline CDR1 SGHNT, CDR2 YENEEA. The CDR3 DNA is TGTGCCAGCAGCATAGCGGGGGGGCCGGACGGGGAGCTGTTTTTT. This translates into CASSIAGGPDGELFF. Looking up the rest from reference TRBV11-3 and TRBJ2-2 gives the full variable domain: EAGVVQSPRYKIIEKKQPVAFWCNPISGHNTLYWYLQNLGQGPELLIRYENEEAVDDSQLPKDRFSAERLKGVDSTLKIQPAELGDSAVYLCASSIAGGPDGELFFGEGSRLTVL.

Only one count was recorded for this clone. The CDR3: CASSVDTTNTGELFF. CDR3 DNA: TGTGCCAGCAGCGTAGACACTACGAACACCGGGGAGCTGTTTTTT. The chain combines TRBV9 with TRBJ2-2; no clear D gene. Germline V CDR1 and CDR2: SGDLS, YYNGEE. This CDR3 contains 15 residues. Between the trimmed V and J ends, which lost 0 bases and 0 bases, there was a span of 6 bases.

The V gene is TRBV19, the J gene TRBJ2-6, with TRBD2 identical over 12 bases. The CDR3 length is 16 residues. Germline CDR1 LNHDA, CDR2 SQIVND (reference sequence). The trim removed 6 bases at V and 1 base at J, leaving 1 base unmatched. CDR3 nucleotide sequence: TGTGCCAGTAGGACTAGCGGGGGTTCTGGGGCCAACGTCCTGACTTTC. This gives the protein CASRTSGGSGANVLTF.

The chain joins TRBV19 to TRBJ1-1, with 8 bases fitting TRBD1. The V and J ends lost 5 bases and 5 bases, in that order; junction bases with no gene match: 10. The length of the CDR3 is 15 residues. Germline lookup yields CDR1 LNHDA and CDR2 SQIVND (reference sequence). DNA of the CDR3: TGTGCCAGTAGTGACTACAGGGGGGGCGAGACTGAAGCTTTCTTT. Its protein product is CASSDYRGGETEAFF.

The table lists this clone with many counts. The chain joins TRBV7-2 to TRBJ2-2, with D hard to call. Germline CDR1 is SGHTA and CDR2 is FQGNSA. There are 14 residues in the CDR3. With 5 bases removed from V and 0 bases from J, the gap between germline ends came to 7 bases. CDR3 amino acids: CASSPAANTGELFF. The CDR3 DNA reads TGTGCCAGCAGCCCCGCGGCGAACACCGGGGAGCTGTTTTTT.

The chain couples TRBV7-6 to TRBJ2-3; the D is unclear. Trimming cost V 1 base and J 2 bases, with 10 bases left between them. The CDR3 totals 15 residues. Germline CDR1 SGHVS, CDR2 FNYEAQ. The CDR3 sequence: CASSLVQSNTDTQYF. CDR3 coding DNA: TGTGCCAGCAGCTTAGTTCAGTCAAACACAGATACGCAGTATTTT.

The genes are TRBV7-6 and TRBJ2-7, with TRBD1 matching over 8 bases. Losses at the gene ends were 5 bases for V and 6 bases for J; bases not matched to a gene: 9. This CDR3 is built from 14 residues. Per germline, CDR1 SGHVS and CDR2 FNYEAQ. The CDR3 protein is CASSPGTGAPEQYF. The CDR3 DNA sequence: TGTGCCAGCAGCCCCGGGACAGGTGCCCCCGAGCAGTACTTC. Complete variable domain (other parts from reference TRBV7-6 and TRBJ2-7): GAGVSQSPRYKVTKRGQDVALRCDPISGHVSLYWYRQALGQGPEFLTYFNYEAQQDKSGLPNDRFSAERPEGSISTLTIQRTEQRDSAMYRCASSPGTGAPEQYFGPGTRLTVT.

The rearrangement uses TRBV6-6 and TRBJ1-1; TRBD1 aligns across 7 bases. V shed 4 bases and J 7 bases; nucleotides not matched to a gene: 9. There are 14 residues in the CDR3. Germline V gene lookup returns CDR1 MNHNY and CDR2 SVGAGI (reference sequence). The CDR3 loop is CASSSSGTEYEAFF. As DNA, the CDR3 is TGTGCCAGCAGTTCGTCCGGGACAGAGTATGAAGCTTTCTTT.

The gene calls are TRBV5-1 and TRBJ2-5; D perhaps matches TRBD1 (6 bases). Trimming removed 3 bases from V and 3 bases from J, with 15 bases in between. CDR1 is SGHRS and CDR2 is YFSETQ in the germline V gene. This CDR3 has 15 residues. Written as DNA, the CDR3 is TGCGCCAGCAGCTCTCCCAGGGGAGTAGAAGAGACCCAGTACTTC. It encodes CASSSPRGVEETQYF.

This chain uses TRBV27 with TRBJ1-6; no definite D call. V was shortened by 3 bases and J by 10 bases, with 13 bases between the two germline ends. Germline V gene sequence: CDR1 MNHEY, CDR2 SMNVEV (reference sequence). There are 14 residues in the CDR3. CDR3 sequence (DNA): TGTGCCAGCAGTTTTGTCCTCCCCTACTCACCCCTCCACTTT. It is translated as CASSFVLPYSPLHF.

The chain uses TRBV5-4 and TRBJ2-1; D is ambiguous. This CDR3 has 13 amino acids. V was pared by 2 bases and J by 6 bases, with 9 bases between. The germline V gene has CDR1 SGHNT and CDR2 YYREEE (reference sequence). In nucleotides, the CDR3 is TGTGCCAGCAGCTTAATTAGCAGCAATGAGCAGTTCTTC. Residues: CASSLISSNEQFF.

The rearrangement links TRBV13 to TRBJ2-7; TRBD2 matches 11 bases. The V gene's germline CDR1 is PRHDT and CDR2 FYEKMQ (reference sequence). CDR3 length: 17 residues. The V gene end was trimmed by 5 bases and the J gene end by 4 bases; junction bases not matched to a gene: 13. The CDR3 sequence is CASSTRHSSGGLYEQYF. DNA of the CDR3: TGTGCCAGCAGCACCCGCCACTCTAGCGGGGGGCTATACGAGCAGTACTTC. The whole variable domain, filled in from reference TRBV13 and TRBJ2-7, reads AAGVIQSPRHLIKEKRETATLKCYPIPRHDTVYWYQQGPGQDPQFLISFYEKMQSDKGSIPDRFSAQQFSDYHSELNMSSLELGDSALYFCASSTRHSSGGLYEQYFGPGTRLTVT.

The chain links TRBV11-2 to TRBJ2-5, with TRBD1 matching over 8 bases. J lost 4 bases, V lost 5 bases, and 3 bases had no gene match. Germline loops: CDR1 SGHAT, CDR2 FQNNGV. CDR3 length: 13 residues. CDR3 loop: CASSPTGGETQYF. CDR3 nucleotides: TGTGCCAGCAGCCCCACAGGGGGAGAGACCCAGTACTTC.

The V gene is TRBV10-3, the J gene TRBJ1-2; the D gene is possibly TRBD1 (5 bases). The germline V gene has CDR1 ENHRY and CDR2 SYGVKD. Trimming cost V 4 bases and J 4 bases, with 16 bases left between them. This CDR3 has 15 residues. The CDR3 protein is CAISVAYWGVYGYTF. CDR3 sequence (DNA): TGTGCCATCAGTGTAGCATACTGGGGCGTCTATGGCTACACCTTC.